These T cell receptor beta chains were read from a single sample in a study of T cell repertoires in cytomegalovirus infection. One entry per CDR3 protein results from TCRdb running MiXCR on the reads. The sample includes 300,000 or so distinct CDR3 sequences, about 26% seen only once; the top ten take 11% to 15%. Sequencing was done on a sample of PBMCs. Every receptor here comes from a human donor in good health (CMV status not recorded). Some clones in this sample may be carry-over from other donors' samples. CDR3s include the opening cysteine and the closing phenylalanine or tryptophan. The D gene is left open where the match is weak. The size of a clone is reported for some rows only, either as once, few or many, or as a class for expanded clones.

TRBJ1-6	17	TRBD1	TRBV11-2	.	TGTGCCAGCAGCTTCCGGACAGGACAAATTGATAATTCACCCCTCCACTTT	CASSFRTGQIDNSPLHF
TRBJ1-5	16	TRBD1	TRBV12-3/TRBV12-4	.	TGTGCCAGCAGTCCTTACAGGGGTCTAGGCAATCAGCCCCAGCATTTT	CASSPYRGLGNQPQHF
TRBJ1-5	16	.	TRBV7-2	many	TGTGCCAGCAGCTCCATCGGAAACCTCCGGGCGCCGGACTTACATTTT	CASSSIGNLRAPDLHF
TRBJ2-1	13	.	TRBV28	many	TGTGCCAGCAGTTTGGGACTCTTAAATGAGCAGTTCTTC	CASSLGLLNEQFF
TRBJ2-5	14	.	TRBV11-2	many	TGTGCCAGCAGCTTACGCACGTTCCAAGAGACCCAGTACTTC	CASSLRTFQETQYF
TRBJ2-1	15	.	TRBV7-3	.	TGTGCCAGCAGCTTTAATTTTAGGGGTGACAATGAGCAGTTCTTC	CASSFNFRGDNEQFF
TRBJ2-7	12	.	TRBV6-1	few	TGTGCCAGTGAGGGGGATACCTACGAGCAGTACTTC	CASEGDTYEQYF
TRBJ1-1	15	.	TRBV28	few	TGTGCCAGCAGTTCCCAGGGTATCTCGGGCACTGAAGCTTTCTTT	CASSSQGISGTEAFF
TRBJ1-2	13	TRBD1	TRBV7-9	many	TGTGCCTCCGGGACCGGACAGGTCTATGGCTACACCTTC	CASGTGQVYGYTF
TRBJ1-2	13	.	TRBV7-2	many	TGTGCCAGCAGCTTAGGGCAGATCTATGGCTACACCTTC	CASSLGQIYGYTF
TRBJ1-1	15	.	TRBV7-2	many	TGTGCCAGCAGCTTCCTAGGACAAAGGAACACTGAAGCTTTCTTT	CASSFLGQRNTEAFF
TRBJ1-2	17	.	TRBV5-1	.	TGCGCCAGCAGCTTCTTGGCGGGCAGCACTGATAACTATGGCTACACCTTC	CASSFLAGSTDNYGYTF
TRBJ2-4	13	.	TRBV7-9	once	TGTGCCAGCAGCCCCCTGACCAAAAACATTCAGTACTTC	CASSPLTKNIQYF
TRBJ2-3	13	.	TRBV29-1	.	TGCAGCGTTGAAGGAGGGGGGACAGATACGCAGTATTTT	CSVEGGGTDTQYF
TRBJ2-3	15	TRBD2	TRBV28	.	TGTGCCAGCAGTTTCGTAGGGAGGGGCACAGATACGCAGTATTTT	CASSFVGRGTDTQYF
TRBJ1-1	15	TRBD1	TRBV19	.	TGTGCCAGTACTCTTCACGGACAGGGTTCAACTGAAGCTTTCTTT	CASTLHGQGSTEAFF
TRBJ2-5	16	TRBD2	TRBV7-2	many	TGTGCCAGCAGCCCGCCCGGTAGCGGGGGGACGGGGACCCAGTACTTC	CASSPPGSGGTGTQYF
TRBJ2-1	17	TRBD2	TRBV29-1	many	TGCAGCGTTGAATCTACAGGTTCTAGCGGGAGTCTGGATGAGCAGTTCTTC	CSVESTGSSGSLDEQFF
TRBJ2-3	15	TRBD2	TRBV7-2	many	TGTGCCAGCAGGCTAGATGGGAGGGAGGCAGATACGCAGTATTTT	CASRLDGREADTQYF
TRBJ1-6	16	.	TRBV28	.	TGTGCCAGCAGTTTGATGGGGACCTTATATAATTCACCCCTCCACTTT	CASSLMGTLYNSPLHF
TRBJ2-7	18	TRBD1	TRBV28	.	TGTGCCAGCAGCCCGGCCGGGGTGCAGGACAGGTCCTCCTACGAGCAGTACTTC	CASSPAGVQDRSSYEQYF
TRBJ2-1	17	TRBD2	TRBV5-1	few	TGCGCCAGCAGCTTGGCCCGGACTAGCGGGGACGGGGATGAGCAGTTCTTC	CASSLARTSGDGDEQFF
TRBJ2-2	16	TRBD1	TRBV7-2	many	TGTGCCAGCAGCTACACGGGACAGGGGGGCACCGGGGAGCTGTTTTTT	CASSYTGQGGTGELFF
TRBJ2-1	15	TRBD2	TRBV7-2	many	TGTGCCAGCAGCTTAGTGGCGGGGGGCTGGAATGAGCAGTTCTTC	CASSLVAGGWNEQFF
TRBJ2-7	15	.	TRBV19	few	TGTGCCAGTAGTCCTGGGGTGAGCGGAACCTACGAGCAGTACTTC	CASSPGVSGTYEQYF
TRBJ2-1	11	.	TRBV29-1	.	TGCAGCTGTCTAATCTACAATGAGCAGTTCTTC	CSCLIYNEQFF
TRBJ1-5	15	.	TRBV28	few	TGTGCCAGCAGCGATGACAGGATCAGCAATCAGCCCCAGCATTTT	CASSDDRISNQPQHF
TRBJ2-1	15	TRBD2	TRBV7-2	many	TGTGCCAGCAGTTCGGGACTAGGGGTAGGGTTTGAGCAGTTCTTC	CASSSGLGVGFEQFF
TRBJ1-1	15	TRBD1	TRBV5-1	.	TGCGCCAGCAGCATCGGACAGGAGGGGGGAACTGAAGCTTTCTTT	CASSIGQEGGTEAFF
TRBJ2-1	17	TRBD2	TRBV2	few	TGTGCCAGCCGCTGGACTAGCGGGAGGAGCTCCTACAATGAGCAGTTCTTC	CASRWTSGRSSYNEQFF
TRBJ2-1	14	TRBD2	TRBV28	many	TGTGCCAGCAGGGAGGGAGGGAGGAGCTCTGAGCAGTTCTTC	CASREGGRSSEQFF
TRBJ1-6	15	.	TRBV7-2	many	TGTGCCAGCAGCCCGACCCAAGGTGGGGGTTCACCCCTCCACTTT	CASSPTQGGGSPLHF
TRBJ1-2	14	.	TRBV5-6	few	TGTGCCAGCAGCTTGCCTACAACGAGCTATTCCTACACCTTC	CASSLPTTSYSYTF
TRBJ1-5	14	TRBD1	TRBV24-1	few	TGTGCCACCTCCAGGGGGCTAAGCAATCAGCCCCAGCATTTT	CATSRGLSNQPQHF
TRBJ1-4	14	TRBD1	TRBV5-6	.	TGTGCCAGCAGCTTCGGGACAGAGTATGAAAAACTGTTTTTT	CASSFGTEYEKLFF
TRBJ1-5	16	.	TRBV10-3	once	TGTGCCATCAGTGAGTCGTTTCAGGGAGAGGGTCAGCCCCAGCATTTT	CAISESFQGEGQPQHF
TRBJ2-1	13	.	TRBV28	.	TGTGCCAGCAGCAGACAGAGTTACAATGAGCAGTTCTTC	CASSRQSYNEQFF
TRBJ2-7	14	.	TRBV7-9	few	TGTGCCAGCAGCTTAGGGGGTGGGAGACCCGAGCAGTACTTC	CASSLGGGRPEQYF
TRBJ1-3	13	.	TRBV12-3/TRBV12-4	many	TGTGCCAGCAGACTCAACTCAGGAAACACCATATATTTT	CASRLNSGNTIYF
TRBJ2-7	15	.	TRBV7-2	many	TGTGCCAGCAGCTTAGGGGGGGACGCAGCCTACGAGCAGTACTTC	CASSLGGDAAYEQYF
TRBJ2-1	15	TRBD2	TRBV20-1	.	TGCAGTGCTAGAGTCGGTAGACTAGCGGGATCCGAGCAGTTCTTC	CSARVGRLAGSEQFF
TRBJ2-6	14	.	TRBV6-1	few	TGTGCCAGCAGGAGGACATCTGGGGCCAACGTCCTGACTTTC	CASRRTSGANVLTF
TRBJ2-2	16	TRBD1	TRBV28	.	TGTGCCAGCACCGTAACAGGGGTCGTGGGCACCGGGGAGCTGTTTTTT	CASTVTGVVGTGELFF
TRBJ2-1	16	TRBD1	TRBV7-3	few	TGTGCCAGCAGCTTAACACACAGGGGCGCCTACAATGAGCAGTTCTTC	CASSLTHRGAYNEQFF
TRBJ1-1	14	.	TRBV7-2	.	TGTGCCAGCAGCTACGCACAAGGGGGAAGCGAAGCTTTCTTT	CASSYAQGGSEAFF
TRBJ1-5	13	TRBD1	TRBV7-3	many	TGTGCCAGCAGCTCTGGACAGGGAGGGCCCCAGCATTTT	CASSSGQGGPQHF
TRBJ2-5	15	.	TRBV28	.	TGTGCCAGCAGTCGACAGGGTGGAGGGGAAGAGACCCAGTACTTC	CASSRQGGGEETQYF
TRBJ2-3	13	.	TRBV7-2	few	TGTGCCAGCAGCTACGCCCCCGGCGATACGCAGTATTTT	CASSYAPGDTQYF
TRBJ2-5	15	TRBD1	TRBV7-2	many	TGTGCCAGCAGCTTATGGGGACAGGGACAAGAGACCCAGTACTTC	CASSLWGQGQETQYF
TRBJ2-1	13	.	TRBV29-1	.	TGCAGCGTTTCAATATCTGTAAACAATGAGCAGTTCTTC	CSVSISVNNEQFF
TRBJ2-7	16	.	TRBV11-2	.	TGTGCCAGCAGCTTAGACGGACCTCCATACACCTACGAGCAGTACTTC	CASSLDGPPYTYEQYF
TRBJ1-2	16	.	TRBV4-2	many	TGTGCCAGCAGCCAAGTCGAGGTGGACCTAAACTATGGCTACACCTTC	CASSQVEVDLNYGYTF